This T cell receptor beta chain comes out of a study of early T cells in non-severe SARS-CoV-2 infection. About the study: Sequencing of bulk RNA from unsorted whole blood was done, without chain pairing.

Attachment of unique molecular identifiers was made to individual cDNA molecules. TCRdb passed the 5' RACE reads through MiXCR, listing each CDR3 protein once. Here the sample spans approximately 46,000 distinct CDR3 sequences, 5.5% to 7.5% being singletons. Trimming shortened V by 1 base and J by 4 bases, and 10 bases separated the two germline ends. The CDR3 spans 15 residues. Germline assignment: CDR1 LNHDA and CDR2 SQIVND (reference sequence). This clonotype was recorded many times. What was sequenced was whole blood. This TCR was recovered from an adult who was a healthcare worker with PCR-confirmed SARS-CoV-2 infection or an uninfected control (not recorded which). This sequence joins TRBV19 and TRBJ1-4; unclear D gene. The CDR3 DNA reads TGTGCCAGTAGTATAGGGGGAGGCCGTAATGAAAAACTGTTTTTT. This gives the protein CASSIGGGRNEKLFF.